A single sample is the source of the 23 T cell receptor beta chains below, sequenced in a study of T cells after yellow fever vaccination (dated by TCRdb to about 2019). Libraries were constructed by 5' RACE. Sequencing instrument: Illumina HiSeq 2500. Using fastp trimming at Q25 and MiXCR clonotype assembly, TCRdb reanalyzed the public sequencing data and kept in-frame beta chains. One record per CDR3 amino acid sequence lists the most common genes and DNA. The sample table shows 250,000 or so distinct CDR3 sequences, and 6.9% are seen once. Roughly 0.86% of the sample is taken by the ten largest. The sample's treatment or condition label, decoded: live attenuated yellow fever vaccine strain. Specimen: CD4+ T cells sorted from PBMCs, collected 15 days after the yellow fever booster vaccination. The receptors come from a man aged 25 to 40 who received the YFV17D yellow fever vaccine.

This clonotype was detected a few times. The J gene is TRBJ2-1, the V gene TRBV28; the match to TRBD2 covers 10 bases. V shed 6 bases and J 8 bases; nucleotides not matched to a gene: 10. The CDR3 spans 15 residues. The germline V gene has CDR1 MDHEN and CDR2 SYDVKM. The CDR3 nucleotides are TGTGCCAGCAGGAGGACTAGCGGTGGGGCCTATGAGCAGTTCTTC. It specifies CASRRTSGGAYEQFF. Drawing the rest from reference TRBV28 and TRBJ2-1, the complete variable domain is DVKVTQSSRYLVKRTGEKVFLECVQDMDHENMFWYRQDPGLGLRLIYFSYDVKMKEKGDIPEGYSVSREKKERFSLILESASTNQTSMYLCASRRTSGGAYEQFFGPGTRLTVL.

This clonotype was observed a few times. V gene TRBV23-1 combines with J gene TRBJ2-3, with D possibly being TRBD1 or TRBD2 (6 bases each). TRBV23-1 is identified as an open reading frame with a role that is uncertain. The CDR3 is 20 amino acids. Between the trimmed V and J ends, which lost 6 bases and 4 bases, there was a span of 32 bases. CDR3 in DNA: TGCGCCAGCAGCCCTACGGAGGGACACTTAAATGGGGGAAGCGCAGATACGCAGTATTTT. Amino acids: CASSPTEGHLNGGSADTQYF.

CDR3 coding DNA: TGTGCCAGCCAACAGGGACTGAGAGATGAGCAGTTCTTC. It encodes CASQQGLRDEQFF. V and J are TRBV14 and TRBJ2-1; D might be TRBD1 or TRBD2, each matching 6 bases. Germline CDR1 and CDR2: SGHDN and FVKESK. The length of the CDR3 is 13 residues. V lost 8 bases and J lost 8, with 16 bases in between.

In this sample, this clonotype turned up many times. The chain has TRBV3-1 and TRBJ2-3, with D perhaps matching TRBD1 (5 bases). V was cut by 2 bases and J by 7 bases, with 7 bases left in between. Germline assignment: CDR1 LGHDT and CDR2 YNNKEL (reference sequence). This CDR3 has 12 amino acids. The CDR3 region has the DNA TGTGCCAGCAGCCAACAGGGTTATACGCAGTATTTT. Protein sequence: CASSQQGYTQYF.

This clonotype was counted ten times or more. The V call is TRBV12-3 or TRBV12-4, the J call TRBJ2-5; D is perhaps TRBD1 or TRBD2 (5 bases each). V was shortened by 6 bases and J by 7 bases, with 18 bases between the two germline ends. The CDR3 totals 14 residues. The CDR3 bases are TGTGCCAGCAGCTATGCCGGGACCCGGAGGACCCAGTACTTC. This sequence encodes CASSYAGTRRTQYF.

This clonotype was counted at least ten times. The chain is built from TRBV4-3 and TRBJ2-1; possibly TRBD2 for D (6 bases). The length of the CDR3 is 18 residues. Looked up from germline, CDR1 is LGHNA and CDR2 is YSLEER. V was cut by 0 bases and J by 0 bases, with 15 bases left in between. CDR3 sequence (DNA): TGCGCCAGCAGCCAAGATAGTGAGCGGGTCAGCTCCTACAATGAGCAGTTCTTC. Protein: CASSQDSERVSSYNEQFF.

Many counts were recorded for this clonotype. The chain uses TRBV7-9 and TRBJ2-7; D tentatively reads TRBD1 or TRBD2 (5 bases each). The CDR3 consists of 15 residues. Trimming stripped 4 bases from V and 2 bases from J, with 15 bases between. Germline lookup yields CDR1 SEHNR and CDR2 FQNEAQ (reference sequence). The CDR3, as DNA: TGTGCCAGCAGCTCCTCGGGACGTACTACCTACGAGCAGTACTTC. This encodes CASSSSGRTTYEQYF.

This clonotype has ten or more counts. The chain combines TRBV7-2 with TRBJ2-4; D uncertain. This CDR3 region has 13 residues. V lost 10 bases and J 3 bases, leaving 13 bases between the germline ends. Germline V gene data show CDR1 as SGHTA and CDR2 as FQGNSA. Written as DNA, the CDR3 is TGTGCCACCCCCCGCCCTGACAAAAACATTCAGTACTTC. This encodes CATPRPDKNIQYF.

This chain uses TRBV5-1 with TRBJ1-1; no clear D gene. The CDR3 totals 14 residues. Trimming stripped 4 bases from V and 2 bases from J, with 12 bases between. Germline V CDR1 and CDR2: SGHRS, YFSETQ. CDR3: CASSRTDTNTEAFF. The CDR3 DNA reads as TGCGCCAGCAGCCGGACGGATACTAACACTGAAGCTTTCTTT. Variable domain in full (rest from reference TRBV5-1 and TRBJ1-1): KAGVTQTPRYLIKTRGQQVTLSCSPISGHRSVSWYQQTPGQGLQFLFEYFSETQRNKGNFPGRFSGRQFSNSRSEMNVSTLELGDSALYLCASSRTDTNTEAFFGQGTRLTVV.

This clonotype has a count of ten or more. This chain joins TRBV7-9 and TRBJ2-1; D is undetermined. The V gene's germline CDR1 is SEHNR and CDR2 FQNEAQ (reference sequence). CDR3 length equals 13 residues. V was pared by 1 base and J by 8 bases, with 9 bases between. The CDR3 bases are TGTGCCAGCAGCTTAGTTGAACCATATGAGCAGTTCTTC. Translating gives CASSLVEPYEQFF.

This clonotype occurred many times. The V call is TRBV27, the J call TRBJ1-4; a weak D match, TRBD1 (5 bases). Deletions cut 3 bases from V and 5 bases from J, with 10 bases between. In germline, CDR1 is MNHEY, CDR2 SMNVEV (reference sequence). The CDR3 extends over 14 amino acids. The chain's CDR3 is CASSFAGWNEKLFF. The CDR3 nucleotides are TGTGCCAGCAGTTTCGCAGGGTGGAATGAAAAACTGTTTTTT.

The chain recombines TRBV27 with TRBJ2-4; D not resolved. With 4 bases removed from V and 6 bases from J, the gap between germline ends came to 13 bases. Germline CDR1 is MNHEY and CDR2 is SMNVEV (reference sequence). The CDR3 length is 14 residues. The CDR3 DNA follows: TGTGCCAGCAGTTCAGTCCTGTGGGGAAACATTCAGTACTTC. Translated: CASSSVLWGNIQYF.

V gene TRBV27 combines with J gene TRBJ2-1, with TRBD1 as a possible D gene (5 bases). Germline CDR1 reads MNHEY; CDR2 reads SMNVEV (reference sequence). This CDR3 contains 12 residues. The ends were cut back, 0 bases at V and 10 bases at J, with 7 bases in the middle. The CDR3 is CASSLSGREQFF. CDR3 bases: TGTGCCAGCAGTTTATCGGGGCGGGAGCAGTTCTTC.

There are a few counts of this clonotype. The chain is built from TRBV21-1 and TRBJ2-7; TRBD1 is taken as the D call from the table, unchecked against the DNA. TRBV21-1 is given as a pseudogene. The CDR3 spans 14 residues. For the CDR3, the DNA is TGTGCCAGCAGCAACGGGACAGTATCTTACGAGCAGTACTTC. It yields the protein CASSNGTVSYEQYF.

The chain links TRBV29-1 to TRBJ2-7; D may be TRBD1 (5 bases). V shed 7 bases and J shed 3 bases, with 13 bases lying between them. Per germline, CDR1 SQVTM and CDR2 ANQGSEA. CDR3 length: 12 residues. The CDR3 nucleotides are TGCAGCGCTAAACAGGAAAACTACGAGCAGTACTTC. Translated, it gives CSAKQENYEQYF.

This clonotype was counted between two and nine times. The chain uses TRBV12-3 or TRBV12-4 and TRBJ2-1; D perhaps matches TRBD2 (6 bases). CDR3 length: 17 amino acids. Deletions cut 6 bases from V and 5 bases from J, with 23 bases between. In DNA, the CDR3 is TGTGCCAGCAGCCCGACTAGGACGGCTTCCAGAAACAATGAGCAGTTCTTC. This sequence encodes CASSPTRTASRNNEQFF.

This clonotype was recorded many times. J is TRBJ1-2 and V is TRBV12-3 or TRBV12-4, with D tentatively TRBD1 (6 bases). The CDR3 has 13 amino acids. With 6 bases removed from V and 8 bases from J, the gap between germline ends came to 16 bases. The DNA of the CDR3 is TGTGCCAGCAGCCCGCAGGGGACTGGGGGCTACACCTTC. This encodes CASSPQGTGGYTF.

This clonotype was observed a few times. This rearrangement joins TRBV4-3 to TRBJ2-1, with 8 nucleotides matching TRBD2. This CDR3 region has 16 residues. With V trimmed by 0 bases and J by 4 bases, 5 bases remained unmatched. Germline CDR1 is LGHNA and CDR2 is YSLEER. In nucleotides, the CDR3 is TGCGCCAGCAGCCAAGATACACTAGCGGTTTACAATGAGCAGTTCTTC. It specifies CASSQDTLAVYNEQFF.

This clonotype was observed at least ten times. CDR3: CATSREGEQYF. The CDR3 DNA reads as TGTGCCACCAGCAGAGAAGGCGAGCAGTACTTC. J is TRBJ2-7 and V is TRBV15; D unclear. The CDR3 extends over 11 amino acids. V lost 0 bases and J 6 bases, leaving 3 bases between the germline ends. Germline loops: CDR1 LNHNV, CDR2 YYDKDF (reference sequence). Full variable domain (rest looked up from reference TRBV15 and TRBJ2-7): DAMVIQNPRYQVTQFGKPVTLSCSQTLNHNVMYWYQQKSSQAPKLLFHYYDKDFNNEADTPDNFQSRRPNTSFCFLDIRSPGLGDTAMYLCATSREGEQYFGPGTRLTVT.

This clonotype was picked up many times. This chain uses TRBV24-1 with TRBJ2-2, with 11 bases matching TRBD2. V shed 0 bases and J 2 bases; nucleotides not matched to a gene: 7. CDR3 length: 19 amino acids. Germline V gene data show CDR1 as KGHDR and CDR2 as SFDVKD. Here the CDR3 DNA reads TGTGCCACCAGTGATTTGAAATCTAGCGGGGGGATTAACACCGGGGAGCTGTTTTTT. It yields the protein CATSDLKSSGGINTGELFF.

About this clonotype itself: The junction and the germline gene differ at one end; a read error may be behind it. This chain connects TRBV4-3 to TRBJ2-1, with D perhaps matching TRBD1 or TRBD2 (5 bases each). Germline V CDR1 and CDR2: LGHNA, YSLEER. The length of the CDR3 is 15 residues. The CDR3: CTSSQPGSSYNEQFF. The CDR3 coding sequence is TGCACCAGCAGCCAACCAGGGAGCTCCTACAATGAGCAGTTCTTC.

Many counts were recorded for this clonotype. The V call is TRBV20-1, the J call TRBJ2-7; D gene ambiguous. The CDR3 sequence is 13 residues long. Trimming stripped 6 bases from V and 0 bases from J, with 12 bases between. Germline V gene lookup returns CDR1 DFQATT and CDR2 SNEGSKA (reference sequence). CDR3 amino acids: CSARRAYSYEQYF. CDR3 DNA sequence: TGCAGTGCGCGACGGGCCTACTCCTACGAGCAGTACTTC.

The genes are TRBV3-1 and TRBJ2-7; 8 bases are shared with TRBD2. CDR3 length: 16 amino acids. V shed 5 bases, J shed 9 bases, and the junction held 18 bases outside the gene matches. Germline loops: CDR1 LGHDT, CDR2 YNNKEL (reference sequence). CDR3 protein: CASSSTPGLDIRAQYF. The CDR3 region has the DNA TGTGCCAGCAGCTCAACCCCGGGACTAGATATACGGGCGCAGTACTTC.